The present T cell receptor beta chain was sequenced within a study of a mutant IDH1 vaccine in newly diagnosed glioma. Across the whole study: Commencement of vaccination occurred 4-6 weeks following radiotherapy alone, or concurrently with temozolomide cycles. The earlier regimen, radiotherapy, temozolomide, or both, was most often both.

Sequencing was performed with immunoSEQ multiplex PCR; in TCRdb, only in-frame clones are kept and a portion is missing. Of fewer than 35,000 clones in the sample, 80% to 85% were seen once. Details on this clone: Its antigen is unknown.

Time point meaning: week 47, end of study. Each vaccine dose was 300 ug of mutant IDH1 20-mer peptide, with topical imiquimod. Patients underwent eight vaccinations, which took place in weeks 1, 3, 5, 7, 11, 15, 19 and 23. In every donor, the tumor was a new WHO grade 3 or 4 IDH1-mutant, ATRX-lost astrocytoma. The source is a man aged 30 to 39 with glioma. Sample: PBMCs, taken from a glioma patient whose treatment included an IDH1 peptide vaccine.

This chain's CDR3 is CAASGDQNGYTF. CDR3 DNA: TGTGCCGCTTCAGGGGACCAGAATGGCTACACCTTC. J is TRBJ1-2 and V is TRBV30; possibly TRBD1 for D (6 bases). Trimming stripped 8 bases from V and 6 bases from J, with 16 bases between. The CDR3 extends over 12 amino acids. Germline V gives CDR1 GTSNPN, CDR2 SVGIG (reference sequence). The full variable domain, rest sourced from reference TRBV30 and TRBJ1-2, is SQTIHQWPATLVQPVGSPLSLECTVEGTSNPNLYWYRQAAGRGLQLLFYSVGIGQISSEVPQNLSASRPQDRQFILSSKKLLLSDSGFYLCAASGDQNGYTFGSGTRLTVV.